The clone carrying this T cell receptor beta chain appeared a few times. The antigen remains undetermined. V was trimmed by 6 bases and J by 0 bases, leaving 18 bases between them. This CDR3 is 17 amino acids long. CDR1 and CDR2 (germline): MNHNS, SASEGT. RNA transcripts yielded amplified TCR beta CDR3 regions. The HTBI primer set was used in a first-round RT-PCR of the TCR CDR3. TCRdb re-derived calls from the multiplex PCR reads in MiXCR, one entry per CDR3 protein. The sample has 550,000 to 800,000 distinct CDR3 sequences, roughly 17% seen once. This entry belongs to a study of T cells in Graves' hyperthyroidism and ophthalmopathy. Overall study context: Peripheral blood draws took place at initial diagnosis, ahead of any treatment. Study-level points and caveats: Stable hyperthyroidism and ophthalmopathy were separated using 13 V-J signatures. Most thyroid clonotypes with frequency above 0.001 were detected in blood.

The chain uses TRBV6-1 and TRBJ1-5; D not resolved. The sequenced sample was blood. This clonotype originated in a man aged 50 or older with Graves' hyperthyroidism. The chain's CDR3 is CASRDNRGFGSNQPQHF. The CDR3 DNA is TGTGCCAGCAGGGATAATCGAGGGTTTGGTAGCAATCAGCCCCAGCATTTT.